Below, 6 T cell receptor beta chains from the same sample are listed, as sequenced in a study of CD8 T cells in Susac syndrome. RNA amounts of about 0.5 to 1 ug underwent reverse transcription with random hexamers. TCRdb reprocessed the immunoSEQ multiplex PCR reads with MiXCR, giving one entry per CDR3 protein. Of some 400,000 distinct CDR3 sequences listed, approximately 85% are singletons. The sequencing sample was made of CD8+ T cells from PBMCs. These receptors were obtained from a human donor with multiple sclerosis.

V usage is TRBV6-5 and J usage is TRBJ2-2; D remains unclear. This CDR3 spans 12 amino acids. From germline, CDR1 is MNHEY and CDR2 SVGAGI. V shed 9 bases and J shed 6 bases, with 11 bases lying between them. CDR3 nucleotides: TGTGCCAGTTCGCCCCCAGCCGGGGAGCTGTTTTTT. This gives the protein CASSPPAGELFF.

The chain carries TRBV6-5 and TRBJ1-1; 7 bases map to TRBD1. V was pared by 4 bases and J by 5 bases, with 7 bases of the junction left unmatched. This CDR3 has 14 residues. Germline CDR1 MNHEY, CDR2 SVGAGI. DNA for the CDR3: TGTGCCAGCAGTTGGGCAGGGGGTCAGACTGAAGCTTTCTTT. Translated, it gives CASSWAGGQTEAFF.

The chain has TRBV27 and TRBJ2-5; 7 bases are shared with TRBD1. Trimming cost V 3 bases and J 1 base; bases outside gene matches: 8. The CDR3 has 16 amino acids. Germline lookup yields CDR1 MNHEY and CDR2 SMNVEV (reference sequence). This CDR3 is CASSFQGVGAQETQYF. The CDR3 DNA is TGTGCCAGCAGTTTCCAGGGGGTTGGGGCCCAAGAGACCCAGTACTTC.

The V gene is TRBV6-1, the J gene TRBJ2-3; 11 nucleotides agree with TRBD2. Germline loops: CDR1 MNHNS, CDR2 SASEGT. The CDR3 consists of 16 residues. J was trimmed by 4 bases and V by 2 bases; bases with no gene match: 5. The chain's CDR3 is CASSEHSGRAPDTQYF. The CDR3 coding sequence is TGTGCCAGCAGTGAACATAGCGGGAGGGCTCCAGATACGCAGTATTTT.

DNA of the CDR3: TGTGCCAGCAGCCCCTCTATAGGGGGACGGATTGAAGCTTTCTTT. As protein: CASSPSIGGRIEAFF. The rearrangement links TRBV7-9 to TRBJ1-1, with D perhaps matching TRBD1 (6 bases). With 5 bases removed from V and 7 bases from J, the gap between germline ends came to 20 bases. The CDR3 is 15 amino acids. Germline V gene sequence: CDR1 SEHNR, CDR2 FQNEAQ (reference sequence).

The chain uses TRBV27 and TRBJ2-1; D unresolved. V was pared by 5 bases and J by 10 bases, with 12 bases between. This CDR3 contains 12 residues. Germline CDR1 MNHEY, CDR2 SMNVEV (reference sequence). The chain's CDR3 is CASSPSGLEQFF. CDR3 coding DNA: TGTGCCAGCAGTCCCTCCGGGCTCGAGCAGTTCTTC.